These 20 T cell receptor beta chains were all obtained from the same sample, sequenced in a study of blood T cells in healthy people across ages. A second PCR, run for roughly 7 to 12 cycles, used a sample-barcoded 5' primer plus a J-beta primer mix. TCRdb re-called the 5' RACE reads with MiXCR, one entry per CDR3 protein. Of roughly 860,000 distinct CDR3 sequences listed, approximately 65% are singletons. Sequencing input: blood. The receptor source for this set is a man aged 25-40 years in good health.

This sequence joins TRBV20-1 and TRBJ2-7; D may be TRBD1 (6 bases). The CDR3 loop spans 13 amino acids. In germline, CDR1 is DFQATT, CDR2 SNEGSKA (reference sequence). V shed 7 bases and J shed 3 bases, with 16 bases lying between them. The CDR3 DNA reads TGCAGTGTGAACCACCGGGACAACTACGAGCAGTACTTC. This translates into CSVNHRDNYEQYF.

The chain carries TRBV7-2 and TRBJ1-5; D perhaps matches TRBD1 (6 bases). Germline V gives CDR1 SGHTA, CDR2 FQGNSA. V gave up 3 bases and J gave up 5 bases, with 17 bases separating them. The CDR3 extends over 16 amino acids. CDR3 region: CASSFGTRGSDQPQHF. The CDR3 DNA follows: TGTGCCAGCAGCTTTGGTACAAGGGGGTCCGATCAGCCCCAGCATTTT.

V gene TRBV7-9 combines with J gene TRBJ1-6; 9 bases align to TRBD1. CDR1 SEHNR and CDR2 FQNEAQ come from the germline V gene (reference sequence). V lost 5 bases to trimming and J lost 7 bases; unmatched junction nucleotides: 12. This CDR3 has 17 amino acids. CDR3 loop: CASSPGYRGPSNSPLHF. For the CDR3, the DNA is TGTGCCAGCAGCCCAGGGTACAGGGGGCCATCGAATTCACCCCTCCACTTT.

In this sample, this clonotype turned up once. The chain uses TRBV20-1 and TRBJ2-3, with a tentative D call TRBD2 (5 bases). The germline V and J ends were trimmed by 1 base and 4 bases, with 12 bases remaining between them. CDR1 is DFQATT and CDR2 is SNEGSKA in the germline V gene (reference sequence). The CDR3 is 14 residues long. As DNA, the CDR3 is TGCAGTGCTAGAGGGGTGAGGGTTGCAGATACGCAGTATTTT. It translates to CSARGVRVADTQYF.

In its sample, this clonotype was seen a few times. CDR3 loop: CASSLGSGSGRTDTQYF. CDR3 nucleotide sequence: TGTGCCAGCAGCTTAGGCTCGGGGAGCGGTCGCACAGATACGCAGTATTTT. The V call is TRBV11-1, the J call TRBJ2-3; weak D call: TRBD2 (5 bases). Germline CDR1 reads SGHAT; CDR2 reads FQDESV (reference sequence). The CDR3 totals 17 residues. With 1 base removed from V and 1 base from J, the gap between germline ends came to 15 bases.

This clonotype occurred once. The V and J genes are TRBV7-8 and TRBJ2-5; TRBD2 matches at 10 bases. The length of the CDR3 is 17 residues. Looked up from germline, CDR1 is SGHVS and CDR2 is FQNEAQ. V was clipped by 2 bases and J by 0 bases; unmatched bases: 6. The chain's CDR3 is CASSLMRAGGNQETQYF. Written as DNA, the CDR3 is TGTGCCAGCAGCTTAATGAGAGCGGGAGGGAACCAAGAGACCCAGTACTTC.

CDR3 in DNA: TGTGCCATCAGGCCAACTAGCGGGGGTAGGGGTGAGCAGTTCTTC. It codes for CAIRPTSGGRGEQFF. V and J are TRBV10-3 and TRBJ2-1; 11 bases map to TRBD2. CDR1 ENHRY and CDR2 SYGVKD come from the germline V gene. V lost 6 bases and J lost 9; bases outside the gene matches: 10. CDR3 length: 15 residues.

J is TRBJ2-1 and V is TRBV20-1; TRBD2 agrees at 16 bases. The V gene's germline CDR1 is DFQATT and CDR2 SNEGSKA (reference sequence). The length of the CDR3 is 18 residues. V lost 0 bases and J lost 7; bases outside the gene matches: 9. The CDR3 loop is CSARDPGTSGGANNEQFF. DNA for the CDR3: TGCAGTGCTAGAGACCCCGGGACTAGCGGGGGGGCGAATAATGAGCAGTTCTTC.

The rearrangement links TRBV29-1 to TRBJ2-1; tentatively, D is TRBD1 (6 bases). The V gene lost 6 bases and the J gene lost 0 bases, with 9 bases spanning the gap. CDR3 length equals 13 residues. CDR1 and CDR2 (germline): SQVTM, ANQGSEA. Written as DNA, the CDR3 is TGCAGCGTCGACAGGAGCTCCTACAATGAGCAGTTCTTC. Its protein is CSVDRSSYNEQFF.

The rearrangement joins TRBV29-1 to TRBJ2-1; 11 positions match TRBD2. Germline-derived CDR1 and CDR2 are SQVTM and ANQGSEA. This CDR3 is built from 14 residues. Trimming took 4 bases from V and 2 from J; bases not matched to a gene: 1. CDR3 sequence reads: CSVVAGGAYNEQFF. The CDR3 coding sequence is TGCAGCGTTGTAGCGGGAGGGGCCTACAATGAGCAGTTCTTC.

The CDR3 sequence: CATSRESRSEQYF. The CDR3 region has the DNA TGTGCCACCAGCAGAGAAAGCCGGAGCGAGCAGTACTTC. This chain connects TRBV15 to TRBJ2-4; no definite D call. The J call is in doubt because the DNA end fits TRBJ2-7 better. This CDR3 comprises 13 residues. The germline gives CDR1 LNHNV, CDR2 YYDKDF (reference sequence).

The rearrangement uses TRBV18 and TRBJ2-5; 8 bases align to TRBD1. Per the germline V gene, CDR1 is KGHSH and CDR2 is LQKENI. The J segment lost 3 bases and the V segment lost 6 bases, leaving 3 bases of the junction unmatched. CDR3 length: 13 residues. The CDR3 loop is CASSSQGEETQYF. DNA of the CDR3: TGTGCCAGCTCGTCACAGGGGGAAGAGACCCAGTACTTC. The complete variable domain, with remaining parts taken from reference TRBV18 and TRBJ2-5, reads NAGVMQNPRHLVRRRGQEARLRCSPMKGHSHVYWYRQLPEEGLKFMVYLQKENIIDESGMPKERFSAEFPKEGPSILRIQQVVRGDSAAYFCASSSQGEETQYFGPGTRLLVL.

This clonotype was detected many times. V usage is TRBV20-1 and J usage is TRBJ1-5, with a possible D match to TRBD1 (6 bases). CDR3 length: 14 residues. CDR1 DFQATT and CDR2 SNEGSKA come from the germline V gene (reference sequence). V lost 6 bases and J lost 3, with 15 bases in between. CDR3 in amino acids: CSAPPGGYNQPQHF. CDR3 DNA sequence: TGCAGTGCCCCCCCGGGGGGCTACAATCAGCCCCAGCATTTT.

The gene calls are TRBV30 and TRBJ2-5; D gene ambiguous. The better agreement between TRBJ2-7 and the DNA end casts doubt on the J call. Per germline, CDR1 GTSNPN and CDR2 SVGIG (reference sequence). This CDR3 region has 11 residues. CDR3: CAWGLGYEQYF. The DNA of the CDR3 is TGTGCCTGGGGATTGGGGTACGAGCAGTACTTC.

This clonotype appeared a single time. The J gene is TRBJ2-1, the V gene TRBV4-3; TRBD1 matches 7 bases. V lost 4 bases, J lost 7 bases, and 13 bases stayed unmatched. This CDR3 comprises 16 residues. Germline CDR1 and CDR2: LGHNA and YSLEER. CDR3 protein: CASSPTYRGEGNEQFF. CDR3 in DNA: TGCGCCAGCAGCCCGACCTACAGGGGAGAGGGGAATGAGCAGTTCTTC.

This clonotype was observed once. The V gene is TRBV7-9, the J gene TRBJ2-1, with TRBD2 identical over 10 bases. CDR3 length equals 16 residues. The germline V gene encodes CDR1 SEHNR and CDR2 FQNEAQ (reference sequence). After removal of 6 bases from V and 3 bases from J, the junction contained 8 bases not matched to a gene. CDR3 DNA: TGTGCCAGCAGTTTCCTAGCGGGGGCCCACTACAATGAGCAGTTCTTC. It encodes CASSFLAGAHYNEQFF.

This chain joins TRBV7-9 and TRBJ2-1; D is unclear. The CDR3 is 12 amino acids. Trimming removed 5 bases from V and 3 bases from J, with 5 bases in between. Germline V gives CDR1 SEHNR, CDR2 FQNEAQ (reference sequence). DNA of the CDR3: TGTGCCAGCAGCGGAGACTACAATGAGCAGTTCTTC. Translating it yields CASSGDYNEQFF. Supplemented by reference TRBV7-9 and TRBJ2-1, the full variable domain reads DTGVSQNPRHKITKRGQNVTFRCDPISEHNRLYWYRQTLGQGPEFLTYFQNEAQLEKSRLLSDRFSAERPKGSFSTLEIQRTEQGDSAMYLCASSGDYNEQFFGPGTRLTVL.

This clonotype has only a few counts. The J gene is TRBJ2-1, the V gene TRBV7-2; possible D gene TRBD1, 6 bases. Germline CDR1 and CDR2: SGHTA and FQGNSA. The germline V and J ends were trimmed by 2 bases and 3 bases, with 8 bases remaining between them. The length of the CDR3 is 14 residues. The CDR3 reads CASSLKTGYNEQFF. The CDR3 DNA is TGTGCCAGCAGCTTAAAGACAGGCTACAATGAGCAGTTCTTC.

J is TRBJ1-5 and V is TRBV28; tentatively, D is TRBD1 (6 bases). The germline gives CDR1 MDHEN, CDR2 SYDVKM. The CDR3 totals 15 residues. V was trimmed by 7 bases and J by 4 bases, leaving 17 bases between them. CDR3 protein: CASKQGQSVNQPQHF. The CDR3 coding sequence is TGTGCCAGCAAACAGGGCCAATCGGTAAATCAGCCCCAGCATTTT.

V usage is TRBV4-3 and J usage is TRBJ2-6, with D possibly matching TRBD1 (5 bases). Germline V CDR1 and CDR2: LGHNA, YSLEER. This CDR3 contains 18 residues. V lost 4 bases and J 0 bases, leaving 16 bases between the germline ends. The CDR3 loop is CASSPRDRPISGANVLTF. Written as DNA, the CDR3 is TGCGCCAGCAGCCCACGCGACAGACCGATCTCTGGGGCCAACGTCCTGACTTTC.